The text below deals with one T cell receptor (beta chain). The target antigen is unknown. The data are from a study of T-cell memory formation after mild COVID-19. Study results and caveats: Pre-infection memory harbored some responding clones, suggesting cross-reactive memory joined. Among contracting clones, CD4+ were mainly CM/EM and CD8+ enriched in EMRA.

V lost 0 bases, J lost 8 bases, and 4 bases stayed unmatched. Germline CDR1 LGHNA, CDR2 YSLEER. The CDR3 spans 15 residues. In TCRdb, the 5' RACE reads were re-called with MiXCR into one record per CDR3 protein. The sample shows about 180,000 distinct CDR3 sequences, approximately 18% of them seen only once. The receptor's source is a man younger than 30 who had mild COVID-19 (a few samples of this study predate the infection). Cell type and time point are not known. V and J are TRBV4-3 and TRBJ1-6; 7 bases line up with TRBD1. Source material: PBMCs or a T cell subset sorted from them (not recorded which). The CDR3 sequence is CASSQERDSYSPLHF. CDR3 sequence (DNA): TGCGCCAGCAGCCAAGAAAGGGACAGTTATTCACCCCTCCACTTT.